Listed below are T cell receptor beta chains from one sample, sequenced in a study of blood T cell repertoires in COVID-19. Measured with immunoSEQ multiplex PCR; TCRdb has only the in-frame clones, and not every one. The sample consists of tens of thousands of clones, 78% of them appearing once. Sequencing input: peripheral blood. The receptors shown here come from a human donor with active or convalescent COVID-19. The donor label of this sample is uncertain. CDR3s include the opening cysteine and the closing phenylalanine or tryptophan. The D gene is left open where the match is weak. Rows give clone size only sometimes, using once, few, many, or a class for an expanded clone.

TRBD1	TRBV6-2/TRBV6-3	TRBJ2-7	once	TGTGCCAGCAGCGATCAGGGGGTCCCCTACTACGAGCAGTACTTC	CASSDQGVPYYEQYF
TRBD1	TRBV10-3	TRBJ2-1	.	TGTGCCATCAGGACCGCAAAACAGGGGGCCTACAATGAGCAGTTCTTC	CAIRTAKQGAYNEQFF
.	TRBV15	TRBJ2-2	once	TGTGCCACTGCCAGCGGGCTAAATCACGGGACCGGGGAGCTGTTTTTT	CATASGLNHGTGELFF
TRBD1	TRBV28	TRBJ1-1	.	TGTGCCAGCACGGAGGGGGCAAGAACTGAAGCTTTCTTT	CASTEGARTEAFF
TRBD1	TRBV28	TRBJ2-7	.	TGTGCCAGCAGGCGGACAGGGGTTATCTACGAGCAGTACTTC	CASRRTGVIYEQYF
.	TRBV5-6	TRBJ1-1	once	TGTGCCAGCAGCTTGGGTAGCGGGGGAGCTTTCTTT	CASSLGSGGAFF
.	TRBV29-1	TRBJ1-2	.	TGCAGCGTTGATCCGGTTAACTATGGCTACACCTTC	CSVDPVNYGYTF
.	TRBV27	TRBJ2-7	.	TGTGCCAGCAGTACTATGGATGCGGGAAGGTACGAGCAGTACTTC	CASSTMDAGRYEQYF
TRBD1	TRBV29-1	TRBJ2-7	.	TGCAGCGTTAAGTCGGACAGGGGCTACGAGCAGTACTTC	CSVKSDRGYEQYF
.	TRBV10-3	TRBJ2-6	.	TGTGCCATCATGAAGGAGGGTTCTGGGGCCAACGTCCTGACTTTC	CAIMKEGSGANVLTF
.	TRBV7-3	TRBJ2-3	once	TGTGCCAGCAGCCCCGCGGGCTCCGTCGCAGATACGCAGTATTTT	CASSPAGSVADTQYF
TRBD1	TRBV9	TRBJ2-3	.	TGTGCCAGCAGCGCTAACTTAGGGGGCGCCGCAGATACGCAGTATTTT	CASSANLGGAADTQYF
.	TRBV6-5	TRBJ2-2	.	TGTGCCAGCACCCTGAATAGCGAGGCCGGGGAGCTGTTTTTT	CASTLNSEAGELFF
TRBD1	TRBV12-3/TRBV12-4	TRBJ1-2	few	TGTGCCAGCAGTCCCTCGACAGGGGTCGGCTACACCTTC	CASSPSTGVGYTF
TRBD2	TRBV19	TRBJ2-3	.	TGTGCCAGTAGCAAAGAAAGAGCGGGAGGGCGCACAGATACGCAGTATTTT	CASSKERAGGRTDTQYF
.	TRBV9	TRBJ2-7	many	TGTGCCAGCAGCGGGGGGGACTCCTCCTACGAGCAGTACTTC	CASSGGDSSYEQYF
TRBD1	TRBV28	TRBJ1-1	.	TGTGCCAGCAGAGCGCCGGGACAGCAGAACACTGAAGCTTTCTTT	CASRAPGQQNTEAFF
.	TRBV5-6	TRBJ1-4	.	TGTGCCAGCAGCCCCACCCCGACAGGAAGCGAAAAACTGTTTTTT	CASSPTPTGSEKLFF
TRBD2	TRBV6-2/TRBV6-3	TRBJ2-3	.	TGTGCCAGCAGCTCTAGCGGGAGGGCCGTGTCAGATACGCAGTATTTT	CASSSSGRAVSDTQYF
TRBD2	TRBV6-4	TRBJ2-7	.	TGTGCCAGCAGTGACTCGAGGACTAGCAGGGGTGTGAACGAGCAGTACTTC	CASSDSRTSRGVNEQYF
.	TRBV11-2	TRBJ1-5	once	TGTGCCAGCAGCGCCCAGACGAGCGGCAATCAGCCCCAGCATTTT	CASSAQTSGNQPQHF
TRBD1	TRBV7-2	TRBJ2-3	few	TGTGCCAGCGGGGACAGGGGTTCTTTCACAGATACGCAGTATTTT	CASGDRGSFTDTQYF
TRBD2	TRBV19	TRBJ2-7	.	TGTGCCAGTAGTATAGATGGGACTAGCGGGAGAAGTAGGCAGTACTTC	CASSIDGTSGRSRQYF
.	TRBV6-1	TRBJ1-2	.	TGTGCCAGCAGTTCGCCGGGGGAGGGGAACTATGGCTACACCTTC	CASSSPGEGNYGYTF
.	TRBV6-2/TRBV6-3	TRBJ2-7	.	TGTGCCAGCACCCCGAGGGGGACGAACAGATTGGCCTACGAGCAGTACTTC	CASTPRGTNRLAYEQYF
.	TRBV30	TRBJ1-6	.	TGTGCCTCCGACGGGGGGCTATCCGGATCACCCCTCCACTTT	CASDGGLSGSPLHF
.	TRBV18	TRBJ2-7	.	TGTGCCAGCTCACCGTCAGGGGAGACTTACGAGCAGTACTTC	CASSPSGETYEQYF
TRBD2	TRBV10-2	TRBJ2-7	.	TGCGCCAGCAGTGGCGGGACTAGCGGGGCTTCCTACGAGCAGTACTTC	CASSGGTSGASYEQYF
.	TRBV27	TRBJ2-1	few	TGTGCCAGCAGTCTCAAGACTCTGAGCTCCTACAATGAGCAGTTCTTC	CASSLKTLSSYNEQFF
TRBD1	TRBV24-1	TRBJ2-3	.	TGTGCCACCAGTGATTGGGACAGGGGGCCGGTAGATACGCAGTATTTT	CATSDWDRGPVDTQYF
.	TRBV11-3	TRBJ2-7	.	TGTGCCAGCAGCCAGGCCGGATCTAGCAACTACGAGCAGTACTTC	CASSQAGSSNYEQYF
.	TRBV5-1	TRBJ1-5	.	TGCGCCAGCAGCTTGGGTTCAGGCAATCAGCCCCAGCATTTT	CASSLGSGNQPQHF
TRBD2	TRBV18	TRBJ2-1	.	TGTGCCAGCTCACCGGGAGGGGACTGGACCTACAATGAGCAGTTCTTC	CASSPGGDWTYNEQFF
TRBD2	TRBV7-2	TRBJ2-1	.	TGTGCCAGCAGCTTAAGTCGCGGGAGGGCGAATGAGCAGTTCTTC	CASSLSRGRANEQFF
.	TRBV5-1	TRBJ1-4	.	TGCGCCAGCAGCGGTATAGGTCAGGATGAAAAACTGTTTTTT	CASSGIGQDEKLFF
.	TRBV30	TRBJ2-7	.	TGTGCCTGGAGTACAGGAATATCCTACGAGCAGTACTTC	CAWSTGISYEQYF
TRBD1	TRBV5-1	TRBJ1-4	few	TGCGCCAGCACCCAGGGGGAGAGGGAAAAACTGTTTTTT	CASTQGEREKLFF
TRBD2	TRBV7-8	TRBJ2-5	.	TGTGCCAGCTCCTCGGCCCGCCTGGGGCTAGCGGGAGGTGGGTGGGAGACCCAGTACTTC	CASSSARLGLAGGGWETQYF
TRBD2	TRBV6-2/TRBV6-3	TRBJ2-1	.	TGTGCCAGCAGTTACACTAGCGGGGCTGCGATTTATAAGTTCTTC	CASSYTSGAAIYKFF
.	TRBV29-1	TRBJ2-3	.	TGCAGCGTTGAGGCGAGGGTCAGGGATACGCAGTATTTT	CSVEARVRDTQYF
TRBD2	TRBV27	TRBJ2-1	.	TGTGCCAGCAGTTTAAGCGGGGCAAACAATGAGCAGTTCTTC	CASSLSGANNEQFF
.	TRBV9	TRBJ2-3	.	TGTGCCAGCAGCGTCAACTCAGGGGTCCGGACAGATACGCAGTATTTT	CASSVNSGVRTDTQYF
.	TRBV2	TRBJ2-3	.	TGTGCCAGCAGTACAGGGCAGGATACGCAGTATTTT	CASSTGQDTQYF